The T cell receptor beta chain under discussion was sequenced for a study of regulatory T cells in long-lasting Graves disease (dated by TCRdb to the early 2020s). A note on the overall study: Persistent Graves' disease meant more than 5 years of antithyroid drug treatment with TSH receptor autoantibodies that stayed positive. In the clinical cohort, patients with persistent Graves' disease had used antithyroid drugs for an average of approximately eleven years. A total of some 33 samples were covered by TCR sequencing, comprising some 13 persistent and 20 or so newly diagnosed Graves' disease patients. The study was conducted in China and was registered as a clinical trial. This study used TCR sequencing and RNA sequencing of peripheral blood to compare persistent Graves' disease patients against newly diagnosed Graves' disease patients. General study outcomes and caveats: Only peripheral blood was studied, because thyroid tissue, the primary lesion, was inaccessible. The authors noted that the small sample size was a limitation that may lower accuracy. Patients with persistent disease shared more public clonotypes (approximately 2,500) than newly diagnosed patients did (about 970). Sequencing and analysis were limited to the TCR beta chain. Compared with newly diagnosed patients, persistent Graves' disease patients had lower TCR Shannon entropy and fewer highly expanded clones, which suggests clonal expansion. Preferential use of TRBV28, TRBJ1-2 and TRBJ2-5 was observed in persistent disease, whereas TRBV20-1 and TRBJ2-1 were favored in newly diagnosed disease.

As concerns this clonotype: It lacks a known antigen. No base quality information exists; no much larger clone differs at one position.

Library preparation employed multiplex PCR. The reads were generated on an Illumina HiSeq 4000. TCR beta libraries were built with iRepertoire HTBI primers and Arm-PCR amplification of CDR3 regions. Before sequencing, the PCR products underwent gel purification. Regarding the original processing steps: Across samples, roughly 60 TRBV and 13 to 15 TRBJ segments were identified and used for gene usage analysis of CDR3 amino acid clonotypes. COPE and FqMerger were used to merge filtered high-quality paired reads into contigs. Contigs were aligned with BLAST to IMGT TRBV, TRBD and TRBJ reference genes, and CDR3 was defined per IMGT. Any clonotype with a frequency above 0.1% was counted as a highly expanded clone. Shannon entropy was used to measure repertoire diversity, and the Gini coefficient was used to measure V-J evenness. Clonotypes shared by more than one individual were considered public. TCRdb trimmed the raw reads at Q25, called clones with MiXCR and kept productive beta chains. Every distinct CDR3 protein forms one entry, paired with its most common genes and DNA. The V and J calls and clone size come from TCRdb's table, not from the authors' own analysis. The sample table lists about 470,000 distinct CDR3 sequences, less than 25% of them with a count of one. The ten largest clones take up under 9% of the sample.

The V end gives up 5 bases and the J end 3 bases, leaving 9 bases in the junction not matched to a gene. The CDR3 has 16 amino acids, counting the end cysteine and phenylalanine. The entry retains the CDR3 DNA only, 48 bases that are in frame from base 1. CDR1 and CDR2 are drawn from the germline V gene (reference sequence): SEHNR, FQNEAQ. In light of the paper, this sample's time point label describes: persistent/refractory GD, antithyroid drugs over 5 years with positive TRAb. RNA was extracted from PBMCs in TRIzol for both TCR sequencing and RNA sequencing. The diagnosis of Graves' disease followed American Thyroid Association guidelines. Patients for the study were recruited at an endocrinology department in Xi'an, China. Each patient gave 8.5 to 9.5 milliliters of peripheral blood, collected in an EDTA anticoagulant tube. Ficoll Paque Plus density gradient separation was used to isolate PBMCs, and no additional T cell sorting was done. An Agilent 2100 Bioanalyzer and agarose gel were used to check RNA quality, while a NanoDrop 2000 measured RNA concentration.

The sample in question was peripheral blood mononuclear cells (PBMCs), obtained when the disease was refractory, from a patient treated with antithyroid drugs. The chain was built from TRBV7-9 and TRBJ1-2; TRBD1 agrees with 10 junctional bases. This clonotype was obtained from a female donor with Graves disease. The CDR3 reads as follows: CASSPRGTGADYGYTF. The DNA sequence is as follows: TGTGCCAGCAGCCCGAGGGGGACAGGGGCCGACTATGGCTACACCTTC.